This TCR beta chain comes out of a study of shared clonotypes between healthy human individuals. TCRdb's table, derived via immunoSEQ multiplex PCR, lists solely in-frame clones and lacks some. The repertoire holds over 2 million clones, roughly 94% seen once, with 0.1% to 0.15% in the top ten. Germline lookup yields CDR1 LGHNA and CDR2 YNFKEQ. This CDR3 comprises 16 residues. The ends lost 2 bases at V and 4 bases at J; junction bases unmatched: 6. V gene TRBV4-2 combines with J gene TRBJ2-1; 9 nucleotides agree with TRBD1. The TCR was taken from a man aged 18 to 30 in good health. Sequencing was carried out using naive CD4+ T cells sorted from blood. Subset in this sample: CD45RA+ positively selected. The CDR3 DNA follows: TGTGCCAGCAGCCAAAGTATAGGACAGGGGTACAATGAGCAGTTCTTC. Protein product: CASSQSIGQGYNEQFF.